The clone carrying this TCR beta chain has a count of ten or more. The sample originates from a study of T cells in Graves' hyperthyroidism and ophthalmopathy. Template material for amplifying TCR beta CDR3 regions consisted of RNA transcripts. The TCR CDR3 first-round RT-PCR relied on the HTBI primer set. One entry per CDR3 protein, called by TCRdb with MiXCR from the multiplex PCR reads. The data show some 600,000 distinct CDR3 sequences, with over 11% seen just once and less than 6% held by the top ten. CDR3 length: 12 residues. Trimming took 11 bases from V and 7 from J, leaving 17 bases between them.

The V call is TRBV12-3 or TRBV12-4, the J call TRBJ1-2, with D hard to call. Material for sequencing was blood. This receptor was taken from a woman aged 25 to 39 with Graves' hyperthyroidism that later progressed to Graves' ophthalmopathy. CDR3 nucleotide sequence: TGTGCCGGATTAACGGCTCTTGGTGGCTACACCTTC. Translated, it gives CAGLTALGGYTF.